Listed below are T cell receptor beta chains from one sample, sequenced in a study of T-cell memory formation after mild COVID-19. A single record per CDR3 protein comes from TCRdb applying MiXCR to the 5' RACE reads. The table includes more than 150,000 distinct CDR3 sequences, 20% to 25% detected once. Sequenced: PBMCs or a T cell subset sorted from them (not recorded which). The receptor source for this set is an adult woman who had mild COVID-19 (a few samples of this study predate the infection). Cell type and time point are not known. Each CDR3 is given with its conserved first and last residue. The D gene is left open where the match is weak. Size is omitted from some rows. Given values are once, few, many or a class for expanded clones.

J,D,size,V,DNA,CDR3
TRBJ2-7,.,many,TRBV5-1,TGCGCCAGCAGCTCGGACGGTTACGAGCAGTACTTC,CASSSDGYEQYF
TRBJ2-5,TRBD2,.,TRBV7-3,TGTGCCAGCAGCTCCGGACTAGCGCGAGAGACCCAGTACTTC,CASSSGLARETQYF
TRBJ2-7,.,.,TRBV7-9,TGTGCCAGCAGCTTCGCGGACAGCGGCTACGAGCAGTACTTC,CASSFADSGYEQYF
TRBJ1-2,.,.,TRBV25-1,TGTGCCAGCAGTGAATACGAGACAGTTGATGGCTACACCTTC,CASSEYETVDGYTF
TRBJ2-3,.,.,TRBV28,TGTGCCAGCAGTTCCCTAAAGGATTTGGGACACGATACGCAGTATTTT,CASSSLKDLGHDTQYF
TRBJ2-1,.,.,TRBV29-1,TGCAGCATCCGTGGGAGGCAGGGAGTCGACAATGAGCAGTTCTTC,CSIRGRQGVDNEQFF
TRBJ1-1,.,few,TRBV12-3/TRBV12-4,TGTGCCAGCAGTTTAGCGGGGGCACTGAACACTGAAGCTTTCTTT,CASSLAGALNTEAFF
TRBJ2-1,.,.,TRBV7-9,TGTGCCAGCAGCTCCATCGACAGGCTAGCTCCGAAGTTCTTC,CASSSIDRLAPKFF
TRBJ2-1,.,few,TRBV15,TGTGCCACCAGCAGAGATCGAGACCTAACCTACAATGAGCAGTTCTTC,CATSRDRDLTYNEQFF
TRBJ2-5,.,.,TRBV6-6,TGTGCCAGCAGTTACGAGCACCCGGACAGTCAAGAGACCCAGTACTTC,CASSYEHPDSQETQYF
TRBJ2-7,.,.,TRBV4-3,TGCGCCAGCAGCCAAGTAGCGGCAAGCTCCTACGAGCAGTACTTC,CASSQVAASSYEQYF
TRBJ2-1,TRBD1,few,TRBV24-1,TGTGCCTCAGGGGGTGGATCCTACAATGAGCAGTTCTTC,CASGGGSYNEQFF
TRBJ2-5,TRBD2,.,TRBV6-5,TGTGCCAGCAGTTATGGGGCTAGCGGGGGGCAAGAGACCCAGTACTTC,CASSYGASGGQETQYF
TRBJ2-3,TRBD1,.,TRBV15,TGTGCCACCAGCAGAGACCCCGGACAGGGCGCAGATACGCAGTATTTT,CATSRDPGQGADTQYF